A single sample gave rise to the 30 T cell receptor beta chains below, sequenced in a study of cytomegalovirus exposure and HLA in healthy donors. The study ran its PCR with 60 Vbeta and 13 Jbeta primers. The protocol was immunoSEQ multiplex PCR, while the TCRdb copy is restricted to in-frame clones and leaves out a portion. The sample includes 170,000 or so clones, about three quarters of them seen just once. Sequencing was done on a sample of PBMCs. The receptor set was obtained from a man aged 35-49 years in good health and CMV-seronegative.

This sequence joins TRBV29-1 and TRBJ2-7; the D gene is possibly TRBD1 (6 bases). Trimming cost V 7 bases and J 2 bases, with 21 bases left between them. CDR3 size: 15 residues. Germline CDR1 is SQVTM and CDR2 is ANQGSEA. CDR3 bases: TGCAGCGCAATAAGACAGGTGAGACTTACCTACGAGCAGTACTTC. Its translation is CSAIRQVRLTYEQYF.

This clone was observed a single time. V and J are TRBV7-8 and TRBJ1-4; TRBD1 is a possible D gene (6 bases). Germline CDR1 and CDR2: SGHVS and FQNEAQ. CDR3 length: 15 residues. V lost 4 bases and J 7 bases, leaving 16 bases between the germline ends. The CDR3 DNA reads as TGTGCCAGCAGCTCACAGGCGGGGGCAGGTGAAAAACTGTTTTTT. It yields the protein CASSSQAGAGEKLFF.

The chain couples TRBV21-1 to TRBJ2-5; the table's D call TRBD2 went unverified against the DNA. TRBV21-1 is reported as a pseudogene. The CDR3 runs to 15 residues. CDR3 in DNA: TGTGCCAGCAGGCTTCTAGCGGGGGTACAAGAGACCCAGTACTTC. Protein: CASRLLAGVQETQYF.

CDR3 sequence: CASRLLAGAFDTQYF. DNA for the CDR3: TGTGCCAGCAGACTCCTAGCGGGGGCATTTGATACGCAGTATTTT. V usage is TRBV5-6 and J usage is TRBJ2-3; 10 nucleotides match TRBD2. V lost 5 bases and J lost 6; bases outside the gene matches: 9. CDR1 SGHDT and CDR2 YYEEEE come from the germline V gene. The CDR3 runs to 15 residues. Drawing the rest from reference TRBV5-6 and TRBJ2-3, the complete variable domain is DAGVTQSPTHLIKTRGQQVTLRCSPKSGHDTVSWYQQALGQGPQFIFQYYEEEERQRGNFPDRFSGHQFPNYSSELNVNALLLGDSALYLCASRLLAGAFDTQYFGPGTRLTVL.

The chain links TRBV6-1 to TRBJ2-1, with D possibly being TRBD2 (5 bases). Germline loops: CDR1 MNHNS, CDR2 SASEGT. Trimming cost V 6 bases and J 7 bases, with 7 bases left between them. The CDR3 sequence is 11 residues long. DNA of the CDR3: TGTGCCAGCAGGCCGGGAAATGAGCAGTTCTTC. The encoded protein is CASRPGNEQFF.

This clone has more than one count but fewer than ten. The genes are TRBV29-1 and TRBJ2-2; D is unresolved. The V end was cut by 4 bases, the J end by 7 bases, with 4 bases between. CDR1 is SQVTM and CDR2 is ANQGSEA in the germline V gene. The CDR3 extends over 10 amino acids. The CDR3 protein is CSVVHGELFF. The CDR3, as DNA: TGCAGCGTTGTTCACGGGGAGCTGTTTTTT.

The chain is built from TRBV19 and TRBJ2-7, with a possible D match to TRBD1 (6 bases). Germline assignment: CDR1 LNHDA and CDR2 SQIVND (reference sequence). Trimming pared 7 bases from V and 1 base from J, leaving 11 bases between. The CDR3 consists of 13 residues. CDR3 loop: CASIGTGSYEQYF. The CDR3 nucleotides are TGTGCCAGTATCGGAACAGGGTCCTACGAGCAGTACTTC.

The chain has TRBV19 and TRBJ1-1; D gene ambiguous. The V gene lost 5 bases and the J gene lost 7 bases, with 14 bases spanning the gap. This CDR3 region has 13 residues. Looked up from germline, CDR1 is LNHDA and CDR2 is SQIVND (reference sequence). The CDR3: CASSLWRASEAFF. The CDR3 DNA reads TGTGCCAGTAGTCTTTGGAGGGCGAGTGAAGCTTTCTTT.

The CDR3 reads CAIKWEAVGELFF. The CDR3 DNA sequence: TGTGCCATCAAGTGGGAGGCGGTCGGGGAGCTGTTTTTT. The chain has TRBV10-3 and TRBJ2-2; D may be TRBD2 (6 bases). V shed 7 bases and J shed 7 bases, with 13 bases lying between them. Germline V gives CDR1 ENHRY, CDR2 SYGVKD. This CDR3 region has 13 residues.

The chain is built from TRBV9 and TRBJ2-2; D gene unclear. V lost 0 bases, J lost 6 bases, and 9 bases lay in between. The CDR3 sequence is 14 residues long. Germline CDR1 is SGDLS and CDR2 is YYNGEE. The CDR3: CASSVDYLAGELFF. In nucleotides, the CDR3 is TGTGCCAGCAGCGTAGATTATCTTGCCGGGGAGCTGTTTTTT.

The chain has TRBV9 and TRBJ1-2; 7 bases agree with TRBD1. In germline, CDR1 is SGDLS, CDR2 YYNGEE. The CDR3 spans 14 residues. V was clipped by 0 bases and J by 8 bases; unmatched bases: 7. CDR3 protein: CASSVERGRGGYTF. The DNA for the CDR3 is TGTGCCAGCAGCGTAGAAAGGGGGCGAGGAGGCTACACCTTC. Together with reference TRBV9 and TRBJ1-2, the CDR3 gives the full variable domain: DSGVTQTPKHLITATGQRVTLRCSPRSGDLSVYWYQQSLDQGLQFLIQYYNGEERAKGNILERFSAQQFPDLHSELNLSSLELGDSALYFCASSVERGRGGYTFGSGTRLTVV.

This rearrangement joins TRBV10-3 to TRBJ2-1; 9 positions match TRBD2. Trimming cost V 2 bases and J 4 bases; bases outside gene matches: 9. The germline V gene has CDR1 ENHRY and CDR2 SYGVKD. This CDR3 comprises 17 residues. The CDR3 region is CAISESEAGGRYNEQFF. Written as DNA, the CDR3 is TGTGCCATCAGTGAGAGTGAAGCGGGGGGTCGTTACAATGAGCAGTTCTTC.

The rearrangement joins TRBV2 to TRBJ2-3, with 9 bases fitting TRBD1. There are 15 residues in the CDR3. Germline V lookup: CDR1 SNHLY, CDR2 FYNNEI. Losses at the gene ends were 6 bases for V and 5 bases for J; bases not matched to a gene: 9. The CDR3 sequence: CASRDPGQGGDTQYF. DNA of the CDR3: TGTGCCAGCAGGGATCCGGGACAGGGCGGAGATACGCAGTATTTT. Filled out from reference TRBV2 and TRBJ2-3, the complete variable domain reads EPEVTQTPSHQVTQMGQEVILRCVPISNHLYFYWYRQILGQKVEFLVSFYNNEISEKSEIFDDQFSVERPDGSNFTLKIRSTKLEDSAMYFCASRDPGQGGDTQYFGPGTRLTVL.

CDR3 loop: CASSRRARGETEAFF. CDR3 bases: TGTGCCAGCAGTCGCCGGGCACGGGGAGAAACTGAAGCTTTCTTT. The chain recombines TRBV27 with TRBJ1-1; D is uncertain. The CDR3 extends over 15 amino acids. Germline assignment: CDR1 MNHEY and CDR2 SMNVEV (reference sequence). The V gene lost 5 bases and the J gene lost 5 bases, with 18 bases spanning the gap.

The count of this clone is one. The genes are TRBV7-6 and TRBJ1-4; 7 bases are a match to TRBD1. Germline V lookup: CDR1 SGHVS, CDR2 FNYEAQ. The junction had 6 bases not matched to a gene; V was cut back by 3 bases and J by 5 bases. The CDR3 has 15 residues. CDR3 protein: CASSFRTGRNEKLFF. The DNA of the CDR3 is TGTGCCAGCAGCTTTCGGACAGGTCGGAATGAAAAACTGTTTTTT.

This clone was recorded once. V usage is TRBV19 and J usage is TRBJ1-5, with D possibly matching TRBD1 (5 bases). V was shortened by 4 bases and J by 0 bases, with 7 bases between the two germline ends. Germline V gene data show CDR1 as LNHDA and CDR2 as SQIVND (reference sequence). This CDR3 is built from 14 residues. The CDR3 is CASSRGDSNQPQHF. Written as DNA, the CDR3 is TGTGCCAGTAGTAGGGGGGATAGCAATCAGCCCCAGCATTTT. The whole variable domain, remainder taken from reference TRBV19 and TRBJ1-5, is DGGITQSPKYLFRKEGQNVTLSCEQNLNHDAMYWYRQDPGQGLRLIYYSQIVNDFQKGDIAEGYSVSREKKESFPLTVTSAQKNPTAFYLCASSRGDSNQPQHFGDGTRLSIL.

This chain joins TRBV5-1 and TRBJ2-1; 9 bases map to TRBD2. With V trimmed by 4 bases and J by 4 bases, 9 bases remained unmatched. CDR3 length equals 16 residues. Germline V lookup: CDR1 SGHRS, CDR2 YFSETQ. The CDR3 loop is CASSPIGSGSYNEQFF. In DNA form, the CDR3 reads TGCGCCAGCAGCCCCATTGGTAGCGGGAGTTACAATGAGCAGTTCTTC.

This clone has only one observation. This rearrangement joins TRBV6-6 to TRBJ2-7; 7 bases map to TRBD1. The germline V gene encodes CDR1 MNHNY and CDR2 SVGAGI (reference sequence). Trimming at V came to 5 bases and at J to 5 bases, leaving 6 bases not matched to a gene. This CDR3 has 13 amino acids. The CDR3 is CASSGNRGNEQYF. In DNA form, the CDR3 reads TGTGCCAGCAGTGGGAACAGGGGAAACGAGCAGTACTTC.

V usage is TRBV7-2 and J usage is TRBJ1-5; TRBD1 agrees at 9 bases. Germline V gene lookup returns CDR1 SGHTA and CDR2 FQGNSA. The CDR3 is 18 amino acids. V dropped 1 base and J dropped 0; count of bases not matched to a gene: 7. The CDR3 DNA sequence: TGTGCCAGCAGCTTAGGAGCCGGGACAGGGATTAGCAATCAGCCCCAGCATTTT. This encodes CASSLGAGTGISNQPQHF. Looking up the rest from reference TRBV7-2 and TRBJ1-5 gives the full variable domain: GAGVSQSPSNKVTEKGKDVELRCDPISGHTALYWYRQSLGQGLEFLIYFQGNSAPDKSGLPSDRFSAERTGGSVSTLTIQRTQQEDSAVYLCASSLGAGTGISNQPQHFGDGTRLSIL.

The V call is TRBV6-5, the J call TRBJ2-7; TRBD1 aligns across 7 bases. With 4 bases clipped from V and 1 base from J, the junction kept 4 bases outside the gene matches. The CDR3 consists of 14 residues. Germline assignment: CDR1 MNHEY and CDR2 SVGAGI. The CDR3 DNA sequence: TGTGCCAGCAGTTCAGACAGGGTTTCCTACGAGCAGTACTTC. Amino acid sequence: CASSSDRVSYEQYF.

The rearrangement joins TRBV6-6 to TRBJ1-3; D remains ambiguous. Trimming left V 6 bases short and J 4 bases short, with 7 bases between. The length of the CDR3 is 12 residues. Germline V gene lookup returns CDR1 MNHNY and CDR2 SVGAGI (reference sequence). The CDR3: CASSFTGNTIYF. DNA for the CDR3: TGTGCCAGCAGCTTTACAGGAAACACCATATATTTT.

The CDR3 loop is CASSTAPGQGEAGELFF. Here the CDR3 DNA reads TGTGCCAGCAGCACAGCACCGGGACAGGGTGAGGCCGGGGAGCTGTTTTTT. This rearrangement joins TRBV9 to TRBJ2-2, with 9 bases fitting TRBD1. Unmatched junction bases numbered 13, after V lost 4 bases and J lost 6 bases. The CDR3 extends over 17 amino acids. Germline CDR1 SGDLS, CDR2 YYNGEE.

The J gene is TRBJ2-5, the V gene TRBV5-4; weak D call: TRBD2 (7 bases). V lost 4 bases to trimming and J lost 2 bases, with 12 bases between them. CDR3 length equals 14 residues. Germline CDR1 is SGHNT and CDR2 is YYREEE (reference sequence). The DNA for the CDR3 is TGTGCCAGCAGCCCCGGGGGGCTGCAAGAGACCCAGTACTTC. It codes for CASSPGGLQETQYF.

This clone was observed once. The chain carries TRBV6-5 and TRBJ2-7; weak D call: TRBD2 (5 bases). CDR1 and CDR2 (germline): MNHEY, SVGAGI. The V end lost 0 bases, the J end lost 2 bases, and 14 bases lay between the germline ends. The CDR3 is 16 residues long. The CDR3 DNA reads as TGTGCCAGCAGTTACTCCGGGGTTGGGCGAACCTACGAGCAGTACTTC. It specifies CASSYSGVGRTYEQYF.

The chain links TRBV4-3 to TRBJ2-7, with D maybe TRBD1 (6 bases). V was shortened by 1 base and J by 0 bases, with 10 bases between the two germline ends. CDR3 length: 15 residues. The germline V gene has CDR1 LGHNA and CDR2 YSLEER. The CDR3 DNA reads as TGCGCCAGCAGCCAAGTGCCGGACAGCTCCTACGAGCAGTACTTC. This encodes CASSQVPDSSYEQYF.

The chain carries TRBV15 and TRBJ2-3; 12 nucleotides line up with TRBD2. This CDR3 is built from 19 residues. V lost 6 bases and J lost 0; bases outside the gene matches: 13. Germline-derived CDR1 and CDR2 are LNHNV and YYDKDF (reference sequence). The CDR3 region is CATRGGLAGLGASTDTQYF. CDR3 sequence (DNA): TGTGCCACCAGAGGCGGACTAGCGGGGTTGGGGGCTAGCACAGATACGCAGTATTTT.

DNA of the CDR3: TGTGCCAGCAGCCCCCTCCAGGGGAGGGAGTTCTTC. It translates to CASSPLQGREFF. The chain is built from TRBV7-9 and TRBJ2-1, with D perhaps matching TRBD2 (7 bases). This CDR3 has 12 amino acids. Trimming shortened V by 5 bases and J by 14 bases, and 16 bases separated the two germline ends. Germline CDR1 SEHNR, CDR2 FQNEAQ (reference sequence). Looking up the rest from reference TRBV7-9 and TRBJ2-1 gives the full variable domain: DTGVSQNPRHKITKRGQNVTFRCDPISEHNRLYWYRQTLGQGPEFLTYFQNEAQLEKSRLLSDRFSAERPKGSFSTLEIQRTEQGDSAMYLCASSPLQGREFFGPGTRLTVL.

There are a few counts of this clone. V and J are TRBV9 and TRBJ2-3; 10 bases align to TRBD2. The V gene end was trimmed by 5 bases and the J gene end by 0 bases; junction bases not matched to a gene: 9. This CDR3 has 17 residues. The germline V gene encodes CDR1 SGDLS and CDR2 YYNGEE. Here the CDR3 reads CASRGSSGGHSTDTQYF. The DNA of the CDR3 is TGTGCCAGCAGAGGTTCTAGCGGGGGTCACAGCACAGATACGCAGTATTTT.

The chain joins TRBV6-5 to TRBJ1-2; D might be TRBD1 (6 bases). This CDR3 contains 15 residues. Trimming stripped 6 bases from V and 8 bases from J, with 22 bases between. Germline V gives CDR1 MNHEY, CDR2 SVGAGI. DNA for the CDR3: TGTGCCAGCAGACCGCCGACAGGCTCGCTGGGAGGCTACACCTTC. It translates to CASRPPTGSLGGYTF.

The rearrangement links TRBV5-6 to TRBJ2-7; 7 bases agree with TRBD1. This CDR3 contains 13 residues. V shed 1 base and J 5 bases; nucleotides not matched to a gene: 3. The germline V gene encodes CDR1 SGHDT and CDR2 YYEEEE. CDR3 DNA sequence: TGTGCCAGCAGCTTGTATCAGGGGGACGAGCAGTACTTC. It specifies CASSLYQGDEQYF.